These 14 T cell receptor beta chains originate from one sample sequenced in a study of blood T cell repertoires in COVID-19. Measured with immunoSEQ multiplex PCR; TCRdb has only the in-frame clones, and not every one. Here the sample spans under 50,000 clones, 85% to 95% being singletons. The sequenced material came from peripheral blood. These receptors were collected from a man aged 60 to 75 with COVID-19, enrolled during active disease.

This chain uses TRBV5-6 with TRBJ1-4, with a possible D match to TRBD1 (6 bases). Trimming removed 4 bases at V and 4 bases at J, with 14 bases between. The germline CDR1 and CDR2 sequences are SGHDT and YYEEEE. The CDR3 spans 15 residues. The CDR3 is CASSPGGGINEKLFF. CDR3 bases: TGTGCCAGCAGCCCGGGAGGGGGGATTAATGAAAAACTGTTTTTT.

This chain links TRBV19 with TRBJ1-1; 9 bases align to TRBD1. V was clipped by 5 bases and J by 2 bases; unmatched bases: 6. The germline CDR1 and CDR2 sequences are LNHDA and SQIVND (reference sequence). CDR3 length: 15 amino acids. The CDR3 is CASSLLQGANTEAFF. As DNA, the CDR3 is TGTGCCAGTAGTTTACTACAGGGGGCTAACACTGAAGCTTTCTTT. Full variable domain (outside the CDR3, taken from reference TRBV19 and TRBJ1-1): DGGITQSPKYLFRKEGQNVTLSCEQNLNHDAMYWYRQDPGQGLRLIYYSQIVNDFQKGDIAEGYSVSREKKESFPLTVTSAQKNPTAFYLCASSLLQGANTEAFFGQGTRLTVV.

This sequence joins TRBV5-5 and TRBJ1-3; 9 bases are shared with TRBD1. Germline V gene lookup returns CDR1 SGHKS and CDR2 YYEKEE (reference sequence). The V and J ends lost 2 bases and 6 bases, in that order; junction bases with no gene match: 6. CDR3 length equals 15 residues. As DNA, the CDR3 is TGTGCCAGCAGCTTCGGACAGGGGACTGAAAACACCATATATTTT. It translates to CASSFGQGTENTIYF.

The V and J genes are TRBV30 and TRBJ1-2; D ambiguous. V shed 2 bases and J shed 4 bases, with 11 bases lying between them. Germline-derived CDR1 and CDR2 are GTSNPN and SVGIG (reference sequence). CDR3 length: 13 amino acids. The CDR3 nucleotides are TGTGCCTGGAGTCCCTTACTTTCCTATGGCTACACCTTC. This sequence encodes CAWSPLLSYGYTF.

V gene TRBV29-1 combines with J gene TRBJ1-2, with 8 bases matching TRBD1. The V gene end was trimmed by 6 bases and the J gene end by 4 bases; junction bases not matched to a gene: 10. The CDR3 is 14 amino acids. CDR1 is SQVTM, CDR2 ANQGSEA, per germline. CDR3 in amino acids: CSVDLGQGFYGYTF. The CDR3 DNA sequence: TGCAGCGTCGATTTAGGACAGGGCTTCTATGGCTACACCTTC.

The genes are TRBV2 and TRBJ1-2, with TRBD1 matching over 7 bases. This CDR3 is built from 13 residues. Germline assignment: CDR1 SNHLY and CDR2 FYNNEI. Germline trimming cut 6 bases from V and 4 bases from J; bases unmatched to any gene: 5. This CDR3 reads CASSGDSAYGYTF. CDR3 sequence (DNA): TGTGCCAGCAGCGGGGACAGTGCCTATGGCTACACCTTC.

The gene calls are TRBV7-2 and TRBJ2-7; D is possibly TRBD1 (5 bases). V was trimmed by 5 bases and J by 0 bases, leaving 8 bases between them. The CDR3 is 13 amino acids. The germline CDR1 and CDR2 sequences are SGHTA and FQGNSA. The CDR3 protein is CASSPQVSYEQYF. As DNA, the CDR3 is TGTGCCAGCAGCCCACAGGTCTCCTACGAGCAGTACTTC.

The V and J genes are TRBV27 and TRBJ2-1; the D gene is possibly TRBD2 (5 bases). Germline V gives CDR1 MNHEY, CDR2 SMNVEV (reference sequence). CDR3 length equals 15 residues. V dropped 6 bases and J dropped 0 bases, with 12 bases sitting between them. The CDR3 protein is CASSGGRFSYNEQFF. The DNA for the CDR3 is TGTGCCAGCAGCGGCGGGCGGTTCTCCTACAATGAGCAGTTCTTC.

The CDR3 here is CASSVNTRVNTEAFF. The DNA for the CDR3 is TGTGCCAGCAGCGTAAACACCAGGGTGAACACTGAAGCTTTCTTT. This chain links TRBV9 with TRBJ1-1; maybe TRBD1 (5 bases). The length of the CDR3 is 15 residues. The V gene lost 1 base and the J gene lost 0 bases, with 10 bases spanning the gap. Germline CDR1 SGDLS, CDR2 YYNGEE.

The chain is built from TRBV5-1 and TRBJ1-2; D unclear. Trimming cost V 4 bases and J 7 bases, with 14 bases left between them. CDR1 and CDR2 (germline): SGHRS, YFSETQ. The CDR3 covers 13 residues. CDR3 nucleotide sequence: TGCGCCAGCAGCGTTGGGGAGGTTGGTGGCTACACCTTC. This translates into CASSVGEVGGYTF.

The V gene is TRBV29-1, the J gene TRBJ2-1, with D possibly being TRBD2 (7 bases). Trimming took 2 bases from V and 6 from J, leaving 17 bases between them. Germline values: CDR1 SQVTM, CDR2 ANQGSEA. The CDR3 spans 15 residues. The CDR3 DNA sequence: TGCAGCGTTGAACCGGGGGGCATAGAGTTCAATGAGCAGTTCTTC. This translates into CSVEPGGIEFNEQFF.

This rearrangement joins TRBV4-2 to TRBJ2-1; D remains unclear. The CDR3 spans 12 residues. CDR1 LGHNA and CDR2 YNFKEQ come from the germline V gene. The V end was cut by 1 base, the J end by 6 bases, with 4 bases between. The chain's CDR3 is CASSQVGNEQFF. In DNA, the CDR3 is TGTGCCAGCAGCCAAGTCGGCAATGAGCAGTTCTTC.

V gene TRBV4-2 combines with J gene TRBJ2-7, with 11 bases lining up with TRBD2. Trimming at V came to 0 bases and at J to 3 bases, leaving 1 base not matched to a gene. The CDR3 is 15 residues long. The V gene's germline CDR1 is LGHNA and CDR2 YNFKEQ. In nucleotides, the CDR3 is TGTGCCAGCAGCCAAGAAACTAGCGGGAGCTACGAGCAGTACTTC. Encoded protein: CASSQETSGSYEQYF.

In nucleotides, the CDR3 is TGTGCCAGCAGCGTAGGTCAGGCCAGCTATGAAAAACTGTTTTTT. It yields the protein CASSVGQASYEKLFF. V gene TRBV9 combines with J gene TRBJ1-4; no clear D. The V gene lost 0 bases and the J gene lost 6 bases, with 12 bases spanning the gap. CDR1 SGDLS and CDR2 YYNGEE come from the germline V gene. The CDR3 has 15 amino acids.